The subject of this entry is one T cell receptor (beta chain). Its target is not known. cDNA encoding TCRalpha and TCRbeta underwent two nested PCRs of roughly 17 and 9 cycles, each of which was followed by bead purification. TCRdb reprocessed the 5' RACE reads and keeps a single row for each CDR3 protein, giving no DNA. The sample has fewer than 200,000 distinct CDR3 sequences. This specimen belongs to a study of monozygotic twins with inflammatory bowel disease. Points from the study as a whole: IBD patients carried less diverse TCRbeta repertoires (inverse Simpson) than healthy co-twins.

Collection yielded around 2.7 ml of blood per donor. Unfractionated whole blood yielded total RNA, and T cells were not sorted. Sequenced sample: blood. The receptor's source is a human donor with ulcerative colitis or Crohn's disease, or a healthy co-twin of an affected twin (not recorded which).

The CDR3 spells CASSWLPGLYNEQFF. The chain recombines TRBV9 with TRBJ2-1; the D call of TRBD2 rests on TCRdb alone, since no DNA is present to check it. Germline V lookup: CDR1 SGDLS, CDR2 YYNGEE. CDR3 length: 15 residues.